This T cell receptor beta chain was sequenced during a study of T cell responses to AZD1222 COVID-19 vaccine. V dropped 2 bases and J dropped 8 bases, with 10 bases sitting between them. The CDR3 has 14 residues. Germline CDR1 reads MNHNY; CDR2 reads SVGAGI (reference sequence). Study results and limitations: Possibly, clonal diversity was underestimated; donors were largely white British and included more females. Baseline seropositivity occurred in only six AZD1222 recipients.

As regards this clone: Its cognate antigen is unknown.

Only in-frame clones appear in the TCRdb table, and some are missing; sequencing was by immunoSEQ multiplex PCR. The sample lists approximately 110,000 clones; roughly nine tenths were seen once. This material consisted of peripheral blood, taken on day 0 of AZD1222 vaccination. The sequence was collected from an adult in good health. This chain uses TRBV6-6 with TRBJ1-6; D is undetermined. This CDR3 reads CASSYGPSDSPLHF. The DNA of the CDR3 is TGTGCCAGCAGTTACGGACCTTCGGATTCACCCCTCCACTTT.